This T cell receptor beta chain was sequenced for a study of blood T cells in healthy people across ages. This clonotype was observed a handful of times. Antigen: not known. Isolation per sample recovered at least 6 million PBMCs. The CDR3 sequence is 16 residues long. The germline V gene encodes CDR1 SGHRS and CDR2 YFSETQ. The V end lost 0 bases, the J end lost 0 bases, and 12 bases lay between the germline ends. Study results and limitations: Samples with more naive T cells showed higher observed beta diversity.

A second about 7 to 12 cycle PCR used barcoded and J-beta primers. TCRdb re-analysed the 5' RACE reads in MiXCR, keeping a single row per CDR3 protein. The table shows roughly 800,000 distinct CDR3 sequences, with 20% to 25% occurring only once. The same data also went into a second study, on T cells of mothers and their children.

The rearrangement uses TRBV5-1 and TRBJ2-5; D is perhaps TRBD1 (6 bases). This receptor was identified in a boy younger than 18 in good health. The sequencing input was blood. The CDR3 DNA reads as TGCGCCAGCAGCTTGGAGGGACACCTGTACCAAGAGACCCAGTACTTC. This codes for CASSLEGHLYQETQYF.